The 14 T cell receptor beta chains below were found in one sample sequenced in a study of blood T cells in healthy people across ages. Combining a sample-barcoded 5' primer with a J-beta primer mix, a second PCR ran for roughly 7 to 12 cycles. TCRdb re-analysed the 5' RACE reads in MiXCR, keeping a single row per CDR3 protein. This sample yields roughly 500,000 distinct CDR3 sequences, of which roughly 28% are seen a single time; approximately 17% belongs to the top ten. The sample consisted of blood. These receptors were obtained from a woman aged 70 to 79 in good health.

This clonotype was recorded a few times. The V and J genes are TRBV7-2 and TRBJ2-7; D possibly corresponds to TRBD2 (5 bases). Germline CDR1 reads SGHTA; CDR2 reads FQGNSA. V gave up 4 bases and J gave up 7 bases, with 14 bases separating them. The length of the CDR3 is 13 residues. This chain's CDR3 is CASSSDGKLEQYF. The CDR3 coding sequence is TGTGCCAGCAGCTCGGACGGGAAGTTAGAGCAGTACTTC. The whole variable domain, remainder taken from reference TRBV7-2 and TRBJ2-7, is GAGVSQSPSNKVTEKGKDVELRCDPISGHTALYWYRQSLGQGLEFLIYFQGNSAPDKSGLPSDRFSAERTGGSVSTLTIQRTQQEDSAVYLCASSSDGKLEQYFGPGTRLTVT.

This clonotype was counted a few times. This rearrangement joins TRBV20-1 to TRBJ2-3, with D perhaps matching TRBD1 (6 bases). CDR3 length equals 12 residues. Trimming removed 6 bases at V and 1 base at J, with 8 bases between. Looked up from germline, CDR1 is DFQATT and CDR2 is SNEGSKA (reference sequence). This chain's CDR3 is CSAKGGTDTQYF. The CDR3 DNA follows: TGCAGTGCCAAGGGGGGCACAGATACGCAGTATTTT.

This clonotype was found a few times. The chain carries TRBV3-1 and TRBJ1-2, with a possible D match to TRBD1 (5 bases). The length of the CDR3 is 14 residues. Germline lookup yields CDR1 LGHDT and CDR2 YNNKEL (reference sequence). The germline V and J ends were trimmed by 5 bases and 7 bases, with 17 bases remaining between them. CDR3 in DNA: TGTGCCAGCAGCTATCGGGACGGCGAGAGTGGCTACACCTTC. Protein product: CASSYRDGESGYTF.

The gene calls are TRBV29-1 and TRBJ2-6; TRBD1 is a possible D gene (6 bases). CDR3 length: 16 residues. V was pared by 4 bases and J by 0 bases, with 13 bases between. The germline gives CDR1 SQVTM, CDR2 ANQGSEA. The DNA for the CDR3 is TGCAGCGTTGTCCTGGGACATCCCTCTGGGGCCAACGTCCTGACTTTC. This codes for CSVVLGHPSGANVLTF. Based on the CDR3 plus reference TRBV29-1 and TRBJ2-6, the full variable domain is SAVISQKPSRDICQRGTSLTIQCQVDSQVTMMFWYRQQPGQSLTLIATANQGSEATYESGFVIDKFPISRPNLTFSTLTVSNMSPEDSSIYLCSVVLGHPSGANVLTFGAGSRLTVL.

The chain joins TRBV29-1 to TRBJ2-5, with D perhaps TRBD2 (5 bases). Trimming shortened V by 6 bases and J by 5 bases, and 16 bases separated the two germline ends. This CDR3 has 13 residues. The germline gives CDR1 SQVTM, CDR2 ANQGSEA. The chain's CDR3 is CSVPRGSRETQYF. CDR3 in DNA: TGCAGCGTCCCACGCGGGTCAAGGGAGACCCAGTACTTC.

This chain links TRBV20-1 with TRBJ2-1, with D unresolved. CDR3 length equals 12 residues. The germline V gene encodes CDR1 DFQATT and CDR2 SNEGSKA (reference sequence). V lost 2 bases and J lost 8, with 10 bases in between. Here the CDR3 reads CSARHHNDEQFF. CDR3 nucleotides: TGCAGTGCTAGACACCACAACGATGAGCAGTTCTTC.

The chain combines TRBV12-3 or TRBV12-4 with TRBJ2-5; 13 bases match TRBD2. Losses at the gene ends were 5 bases for V and 2 bases for J; bases not matched to a gene: 5. This CDR3 spans 16 amino acids. CDR3 nucleotides: TGTGCCAGCAGTCAGGGACTAGCGGGGAGACAAGAGACCCAGTACTTC. This encodes CASSQGLAGRQETQYF.

This clonotype was seen a handful of times. The DNA of the CDR3 is TGCAGCGTTTTAGGTCAAGAGACCCAGTACTTC. It translates to CSVLGQETQYF. The chain joins TRBV29-1 to TRBJ2-5; D uncertain. The CDR3 totals 11 residues. V lost 5 bases and J 2 bases, leaving 6 bases between the germline ends. Germline V lookup: CDR1 SQVTM, CDR2 ANQGSEA.

V is TRBV7-2 and J is TRBJ1-2; 10 bases match TRBD1. Trimming cost V 3 bases and J 2 bases; bases outside gene matches: 6. The CDR3 runs to 16 residues. Per the germline V gene, CDR1 is SGHTA and CDR2 is FQGNSA. This chain's CDR3 is CASSLIRTGGNYGYTF. The CDR3 DNA reads as TGTGCCAGCAGCTTGATTAGGACAGGGGGGAACTATGGCTACACCTTC.

The chain combines TRBV7-2 with TRBJ1-2, with 9 nucleotides matching TRBD1. The J segment lost 3 bases and the V segment lost 2 bases, leaving 4 bases of the junction unmatched. The CDR3 contains 15 residues. CDR1 is SGHTA, CDR2 FQGNSA, per germline. CDR3 nucleotides: TGTGCCAGCAGCTTACCCCGGGACAGGGACTATGGCTACACCTTC. It is translated as CASSLPRDRDYGYTF.

This clonotype came up many times. The gene calls are TRBV7-2 and TRBJ1-2; D unclear. V was clipped by 1 base and J by 4 bases, with 13 bases between them. The CDR3 spans 15 residues. The V gene's germline CDR1 is SGHTA and CDR2 FQGNSA. CDR3 protein: CASSLGSHSGYGYTF. The CDR3 nucleotides are TGTGCCAGCAGCTTAGGGTCTCACTCGGGCTATGGCTACACCTTC. The full variable domain, rest sourced from reference TRBV7-2 and TRBJ1-2, is GAGVSQSPSNKVTEKGKDVELRCDPISGHTALYWYRQSLGQGLEFLIYFQGNSAPDKSGLPSDRFSAERTGGSVSTLTIQRTQQEDSAVYLCASSLGSHSGYGYTFGSGTRLTVV.

The rearrangement links TRBV9 to TRBJ2-2, with unresolved D. Germline CDR1 is SGDLS and CDR2 is YYNGEE. Deletions cut 5 bases from V and 0 bases from J, with 11 bases between. CDR3 size: 15 residues. CDR3 bases: TGTGCCAGCAGGGCCGGTCATTCGAACACCGGGGAGCTGTTTTTT. Its translation: CASRAGHSNTGELFF.

V usage is TRBV5-4 and J usage is TRBJ1-2; weak D call: TRBD1 (5 bases). This CDR3 contains 14 residues. Germline V CDR1 and CDR2: SGHNT, YYREEE (reference sequence). Trimming stripped 4 bases from V and 8 bases from J, with 18 bases between. The chain's CDR3 is CASSHIDSAGGYTF. CDR3 bases: TGTGCCAGCAGCCACATTGACAGTGCAGGGGGCTACACCTTC. The full variable domain, rest sourced from reference TRBV5-4 and TRBJ1-2, is ETGVTQSPTHLIKTRGQQVTLRCSSQSGHNTVSWYQQALGQGPQFIFQYYREEENGRGNFPPRFSGLQFPNYSSELNVNALELDDSALYLCASSHIDSAGGYTFGSGTRLTVV.

This clonotype was observed many times. J is TRBJ2-3 and V is TRBV4-3; no clear D gene. The V gene lost 0 bases and the J gene lost 5 bases, with 12 bases spanning the gap. This CDR3 is 15 amino acids long. CDR1 and CDR2 from the germline V gene are LGHNA and YSLEER. In DNA, the CDR3 is TGCGCCAGCAGCCAAGATGGAGTACGGAAAGATACGCAGTATTTT. It translates to CASSQDGVRKDTQYF.